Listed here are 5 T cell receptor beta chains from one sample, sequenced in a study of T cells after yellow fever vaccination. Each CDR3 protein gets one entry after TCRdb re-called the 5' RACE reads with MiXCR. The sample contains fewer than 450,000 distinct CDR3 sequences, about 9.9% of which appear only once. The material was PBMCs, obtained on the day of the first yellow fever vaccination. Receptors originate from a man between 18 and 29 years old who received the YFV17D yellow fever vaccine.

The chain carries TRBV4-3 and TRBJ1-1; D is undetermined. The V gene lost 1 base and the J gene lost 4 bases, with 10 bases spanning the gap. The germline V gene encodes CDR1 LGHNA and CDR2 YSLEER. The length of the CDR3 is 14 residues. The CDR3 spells CASSQVVFTTEAFF. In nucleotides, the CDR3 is TGCGCCAGCAGCCAAGTAGTGTTCACCACTGAAGCTTTCTTT.

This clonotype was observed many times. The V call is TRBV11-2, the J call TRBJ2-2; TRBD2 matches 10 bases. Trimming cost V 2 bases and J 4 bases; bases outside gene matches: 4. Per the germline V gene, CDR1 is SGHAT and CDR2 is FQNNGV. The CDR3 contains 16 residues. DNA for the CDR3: TGTGCCAGCAGCTTACTAGCGGGGGCGTTCACCGGGGAGCTGTTTTTT. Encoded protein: CASSLLAGAFTGELFF.

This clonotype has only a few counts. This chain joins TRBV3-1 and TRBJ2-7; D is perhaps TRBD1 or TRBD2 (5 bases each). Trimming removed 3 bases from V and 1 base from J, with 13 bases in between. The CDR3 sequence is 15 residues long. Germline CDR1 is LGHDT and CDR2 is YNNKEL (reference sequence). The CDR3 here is CASSHLTGQSYEQYF. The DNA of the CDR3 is TGTGCCAGCAGCCATCTCACGGGGCAGTCCTACGAGCAGTACTTC.

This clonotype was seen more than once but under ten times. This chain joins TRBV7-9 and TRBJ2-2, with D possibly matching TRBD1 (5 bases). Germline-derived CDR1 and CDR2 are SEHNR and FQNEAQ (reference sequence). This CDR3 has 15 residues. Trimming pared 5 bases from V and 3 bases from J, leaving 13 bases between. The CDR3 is CASSQKTRDTGELFF. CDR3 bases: TGTGCCAGCAGCCAAAAAACCAGGGACACCGGGGAGCTGTTTTTT. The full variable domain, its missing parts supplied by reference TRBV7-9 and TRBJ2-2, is DTGVSQNPRHKITKRGQNVTFRCDPISEHNRLYWYRQTLGQGPEFLTYFQNEAQLEKSRLLSDRFSAERPKGSFSTLEIQRTEQGDSAMYLCASSQKTRDTGELFFGEGSRLTVL.

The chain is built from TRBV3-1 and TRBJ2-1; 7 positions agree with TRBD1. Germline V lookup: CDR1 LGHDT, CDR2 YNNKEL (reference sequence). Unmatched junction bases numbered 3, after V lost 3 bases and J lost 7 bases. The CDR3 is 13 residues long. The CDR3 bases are TGTGCCAGCAGCCAGGTCAGGGGGAATGAGCAGTTCTTC. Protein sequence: CASSQVRGNEQFF.